These 10 T cell receptor beta chains share one sample of origin, sequenced in a study of blood T cell repertoires in COVID-19. Sequencing used immunoSEQ multiplex PCR; TCRdb keeps in-frame clones, though not all of them. The data show about 74,000 clones, over 75% seen once. Sequenced: peripheral blood. The receptors here all came from an older man with active or convalescent COVID-19.

This clone was recorded a few times. The CDR3 DNA is TGTGCCAGCAGCCTCGCGCGGGGGGAGACCCAGTACTTC. Translation gives CASSLARGETQYF. V and J are TRBV2 and TRBJ2-5; 7 bases map to TRBD2. The CDR3 is 13 amino acids. CDR1 and CDR2 (germline): SNHLY, FYNNEI. V shed 6 bases, J shed 5 bases, and the junction held 6 bases outside the gene matches.

The chain recombines TRBV7-9 with TRBJ1-6, with D tentatively TRBD1 (5 bases). From germline, CDR1 is SEHNR and CDR2 FQNEAQ (reference sequence). Trimming left V 5 bases short and J 5 bases short, with 16 bases between. The CDR3 covers 16 residues. CDR3 DNA sequence: TGTGCCAGCAGCCCGTTGCGGGGCTTCGATAATTCACCCCTCCACTTT. Protein: CASSPLRGFDNSPLHF.

This clone was detected many times. This chain joins TRBV25-1 and TRBJ1-2; D is ambiguous. Germline V gene sequence: CDR1 MGHDK, CDR2 SYGVNS. The V end was cut by 2 bases, the J end by 6 bases, with 10 bases between. The CDR3 spans 13 residues. The CDR3 spells CASSERGVDGYTF. The CDR3 DNA follows: TGTGCCAGCAGTGAACGGGGAGTCGATGGCTACACCTTC.

This clone was recorded once. V usage is TRBV20-1 and J usage is TRBJ1-1; TRBD1 matches 8 bases. With V trimmed by 3 bases and J by 0 bases, 9 bases remained unmatched. This CDR3 contains 16 residues. Per the germline V gene, CDR1 is DFQATT and CDR2 is SNEGSKA (reference sequence). The CDR3 is CSASPPGTGVNTEAFF. CDR3 nucleotide sequence: TGCAGTGCTAGTCCCCCCGGGACAGGAGTGAACACTGAAGCTTTCTTT.

This clone came up once. The chain employs TRBV19 and TRBJ1-3, with 8 bases aligning to TRBD1. With V trimmed by 5 bases and J by 0 bases, 9 bases remained unmatched. Germline CDR1 reads LNHDA; CDR2 reads SQIVND (reference sequence). The CDR3 covers 17 residues. CDR3 residues: CASSLLGQAFSGNTIYF. The DNA of the CDR3 is TGTGCCAGTAGTCTCTTGGGACAGGCCTTCTCTGGAAACACCATATATTTT.

This rearrangement joins TRBV2 to TRBJ2-2; 15 nucleotides line up with TRBD2. V was clipped by 5 bases and J by 7 bases; unmatched bases: 8. The CDR3 spans 17 residues. Germline V lookup: CDR1 SNHLY, CDR2 FYNNEI. CDR3 DNA sequence: TGTGCCAGCAGTTACGGACTAGCGGGAGGGCCCAGCGGGGAGCTGTTTTTT. Translation gives CASSYGLAGGPSGELFF.

The chain carries TRBV4-2 and TRBJ2-3; 11 nucleotides line up with TRBD2. After removal of 5 bases from V and 3 bases from J, the junction contained 7 bases not matched to a gene. The CDR3 sequence is 16 residues long. Germline-derived CDR1 and CDR2 are LGHNA and YNFKEQ. The CDR3 nucleotides read TGTGCCAGCAGCGTCAGTAGCGGGAGGGAAACAGATACGCAGTATTTT. Its translation is CASSVSSGRETDTQYF.

The V call is TRBV5-6, the J call TRBJ1-2; no definite D call. Germline assignment: CDR1 SGHDT and CDR2 YYEEEE. Trimming took off 0 bases at V and 5 bases at J, with 17 bases between the two ends. The CDR3 consists of 16 residues. The CDR3 DNA sequence: TGTGCCAGCAGCTTGGGAGGTAACCCCCGAGATTATGGCTACACCTTC. Translated: CASSLGGNPRDYGYTF.

This rearrangement joins TRBV10-3 to TRBJ2-5; 13 nucleotides align to TRBD2. This CDR3 has 14 residues. Germline trimming cut 5 bases from V and 5 bases from J; bases unmatched to any gene: 2. Germline loops: CDR1 ENHRY, CDR2 SYGVKD. This CDR3 reads CAISLGLAGETQYF. DNA for the CDR3: TGTGCCATCAGTTTGGGACTAGCGGGGGAGACCCAGTACTTC.

The chain joins TRBV2 to TRBJ2-1, with 11 bases that match TRBD1. V lost 5 bases, J lost 8 bases, and 5 bases stayed unmatched. There are 14 residues in the CDR3. The germline V gene encodes CDR1 SNHLY and CDR2 FYNNEI. CDR3 bases: TGTGCCAGCAGTCCGGACAGGGGGCTCGATGAGCAGTTCTTC. Translation: CASSPDRGLDEQFF.